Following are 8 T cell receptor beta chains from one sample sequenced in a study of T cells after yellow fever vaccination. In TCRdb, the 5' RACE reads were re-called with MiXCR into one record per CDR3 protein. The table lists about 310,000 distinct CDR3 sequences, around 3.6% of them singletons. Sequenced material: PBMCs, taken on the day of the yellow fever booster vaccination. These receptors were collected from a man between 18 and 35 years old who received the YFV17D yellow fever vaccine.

CDR3 residues: CASSPYREETQYF. DNA for the CDR3: TGTGCCAGCTCACCCTACAGGGAAGAGACCCAGTACTTC. The V call is TRBV18, the J call TRBJ2-5; tentative D call: TRBD1 (6 bases). The V end was cut by 3 bases, the J end by 3 bases, with 8 bases between. This CDR3 contains 13 residues. Germline values: CDR1 KGHSH, CDR2 LQKENI.

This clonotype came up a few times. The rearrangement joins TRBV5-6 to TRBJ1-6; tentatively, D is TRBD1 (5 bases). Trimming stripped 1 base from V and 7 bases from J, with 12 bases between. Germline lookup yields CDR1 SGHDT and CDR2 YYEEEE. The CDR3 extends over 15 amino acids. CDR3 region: CASSLWRQGNSPLHF. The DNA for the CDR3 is TGTGCCAGCAGCTTGTGGCGGCAGGGAAATTCACCCCTCCACTTT.

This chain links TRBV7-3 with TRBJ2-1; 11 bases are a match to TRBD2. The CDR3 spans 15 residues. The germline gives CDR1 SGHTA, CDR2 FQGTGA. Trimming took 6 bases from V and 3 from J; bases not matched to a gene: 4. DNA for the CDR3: TGTGCCAGCAGTCAGACTAGCGGGATCTACAATGAGCAGTTCTTC. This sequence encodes CASSQTSGIYNEQFF.

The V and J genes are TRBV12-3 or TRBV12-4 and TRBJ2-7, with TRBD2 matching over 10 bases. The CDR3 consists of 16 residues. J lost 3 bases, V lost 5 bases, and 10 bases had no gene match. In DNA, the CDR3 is TGTGCCAGCAGTCCTGCGAGAGGACTAGCGGTCTACGAGCAGTACTTC. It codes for CASSPARGLAVYEQYF.

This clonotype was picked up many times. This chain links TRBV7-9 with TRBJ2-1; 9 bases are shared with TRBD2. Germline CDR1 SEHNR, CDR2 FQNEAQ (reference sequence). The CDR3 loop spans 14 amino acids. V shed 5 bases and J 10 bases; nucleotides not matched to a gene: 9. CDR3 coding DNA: TGTGCCAGCAGCGCCCGAGCGGGGGGCGGCGAGCAGTTCTTC. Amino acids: CASSARAGGGEQFF.

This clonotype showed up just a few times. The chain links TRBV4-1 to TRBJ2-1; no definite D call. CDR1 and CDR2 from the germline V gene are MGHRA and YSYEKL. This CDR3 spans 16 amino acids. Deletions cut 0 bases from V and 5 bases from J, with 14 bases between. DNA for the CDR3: TGCGCCAGCAGCCAAGATAGGACCGCCGCGGACAATGAGCAGTTCTTC. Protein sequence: CASSQDRTAADNEQFF.

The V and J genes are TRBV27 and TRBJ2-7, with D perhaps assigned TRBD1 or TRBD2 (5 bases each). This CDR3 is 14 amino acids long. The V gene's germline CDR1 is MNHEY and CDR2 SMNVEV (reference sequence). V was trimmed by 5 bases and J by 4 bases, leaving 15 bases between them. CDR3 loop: CASSEGTGAYEQYF. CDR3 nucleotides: TGTGCCAGCAGTGAGGGGACCGGAGCTTACGAGCAGTACTTC.

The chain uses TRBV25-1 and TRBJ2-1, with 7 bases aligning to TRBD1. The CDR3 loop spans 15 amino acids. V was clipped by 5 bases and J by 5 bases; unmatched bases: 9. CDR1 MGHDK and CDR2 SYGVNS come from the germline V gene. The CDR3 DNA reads TGTGCCAGCAGTACCCGGGACAGCAATCACAATGAGCAGTTCTTC. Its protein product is CASSTRDSNHNEQFF.